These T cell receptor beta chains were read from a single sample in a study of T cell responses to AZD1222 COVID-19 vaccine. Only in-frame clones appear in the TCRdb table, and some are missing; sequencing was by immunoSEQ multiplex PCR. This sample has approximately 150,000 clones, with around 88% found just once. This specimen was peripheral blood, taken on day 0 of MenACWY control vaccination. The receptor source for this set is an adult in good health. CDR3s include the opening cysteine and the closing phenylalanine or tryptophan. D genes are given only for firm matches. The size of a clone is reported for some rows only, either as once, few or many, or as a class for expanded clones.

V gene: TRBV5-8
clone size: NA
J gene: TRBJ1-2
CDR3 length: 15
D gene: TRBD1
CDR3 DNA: TGTGCCAGCAGCGGAAACCGGGACAGGACCTATGGCTACACCTTC
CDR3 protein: CASSGNRDRTYGYTF

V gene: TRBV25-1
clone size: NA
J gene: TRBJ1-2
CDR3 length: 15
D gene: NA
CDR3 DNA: TGTGCCAGCAGTGAATTCGGGCAGGGCGGCTATGGCTACACCTTC
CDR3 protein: CASSEFGQGGYGYTF

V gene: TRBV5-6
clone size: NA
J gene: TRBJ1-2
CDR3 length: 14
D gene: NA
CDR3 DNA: TGTGCCAGCAGCTTGGGCAGCAGAAACTATGGCTACACCTTC
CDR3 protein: CASSLGSRNYGYTF

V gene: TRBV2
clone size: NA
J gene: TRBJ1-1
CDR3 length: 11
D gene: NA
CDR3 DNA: TGTGCCAACTCAAGGGAGGTTGAAGCTTTCTTT
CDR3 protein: CANSREVEAFF

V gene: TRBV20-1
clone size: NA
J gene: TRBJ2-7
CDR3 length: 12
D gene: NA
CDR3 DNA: TGCAGTGCTAGTGGCAGGAAAGGGGAGCAGTACTTC
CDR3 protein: CSASGRKGEQYF

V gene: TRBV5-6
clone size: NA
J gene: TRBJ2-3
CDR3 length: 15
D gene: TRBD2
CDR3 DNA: TGTGCCAGCAGCTTGGCGTCTAGCGGGATGGATACGCAGTATTTT
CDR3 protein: CASSLASSGMDTQYF

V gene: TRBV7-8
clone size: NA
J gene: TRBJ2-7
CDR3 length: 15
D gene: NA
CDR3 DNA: TGTGCCAGCAGTCCAGCGGTTCTTATCTCCTACGAGCAGTACTTC
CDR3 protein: CASSPAVLISYEQYF

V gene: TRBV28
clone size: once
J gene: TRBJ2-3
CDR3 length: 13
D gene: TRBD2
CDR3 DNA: TGTGCCAGCAGTTTATCGGGAGGCGGTACCGCGTATTTT
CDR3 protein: CASSLSGGGTAYF

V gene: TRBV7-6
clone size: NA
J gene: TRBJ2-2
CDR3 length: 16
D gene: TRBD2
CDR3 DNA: TGTGCCAGCAGCTTAGGAGGGAGGGGTTATTCCGGGGAGCTGTTTTTT
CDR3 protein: CASSLGGRGYSGELFF

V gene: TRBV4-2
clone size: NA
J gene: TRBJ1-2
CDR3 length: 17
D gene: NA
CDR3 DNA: TGTGCCAGCAGCCAAGATGGGCTGGTGGGGGCGGAGCGAGGCTACACCTTC
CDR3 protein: CASSQDGLVGAERGYTF

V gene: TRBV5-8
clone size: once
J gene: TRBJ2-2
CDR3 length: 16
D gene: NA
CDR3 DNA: TGTGCCAGCAGCTTGGGGCGGCTAGCGAGGACCGGGGAGCTGTTTTTT
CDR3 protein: CASSLGRLARTGELFF

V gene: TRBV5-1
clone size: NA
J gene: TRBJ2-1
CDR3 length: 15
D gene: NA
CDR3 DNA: TGCGCCAGCAGCTTGGGGGGGAGTACCTACAATGAGCAGTTCTTC
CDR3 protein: CASSLGGSTYNEQFF

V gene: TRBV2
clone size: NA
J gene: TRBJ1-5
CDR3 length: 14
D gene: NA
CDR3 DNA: TGTGCCAGCAGAGGAGGGATTACGAGTCAGCCCCAGCATTTT
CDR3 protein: CASRGGITSQPQHF

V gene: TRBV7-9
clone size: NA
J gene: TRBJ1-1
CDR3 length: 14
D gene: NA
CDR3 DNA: TGTGCCAGCGATTTTATGAGGGACTCACATGGAGCTTTCTTT
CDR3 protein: CASDFMRDSHGAFF

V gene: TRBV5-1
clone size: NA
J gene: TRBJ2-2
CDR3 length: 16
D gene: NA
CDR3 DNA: TGCGCCAGCAGTCATCGAACGGGGAGAGGCACCGGGGAGCTGTTTTTT
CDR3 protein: CASSHRTGRGTGELFF

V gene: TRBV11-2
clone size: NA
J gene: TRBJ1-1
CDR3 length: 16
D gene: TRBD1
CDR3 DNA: TGTGCCAGCAGCTTAGTTCGGGGACAGGTGGGCACTGAAGCTTTCTTT
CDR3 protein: CASSLVRGQVGTEAFF

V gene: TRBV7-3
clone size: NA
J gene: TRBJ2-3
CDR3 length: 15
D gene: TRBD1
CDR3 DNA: TGTGCCAGCAGCACCGGACAGGGGACCACAGATACGCAGTATTTT
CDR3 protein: CASSTGQGTTDTQYF

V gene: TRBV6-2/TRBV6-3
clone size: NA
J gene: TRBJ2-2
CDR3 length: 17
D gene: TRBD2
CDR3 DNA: TGTGCCAGCAGTCCCATCCCCTGGGGAGGGAGCACCGGGGAGCTGTTTTTT
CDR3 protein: CASSPIPWGGSTGELFF

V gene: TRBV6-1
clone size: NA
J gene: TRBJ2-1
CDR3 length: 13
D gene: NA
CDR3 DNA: TGTGCCAGCAGTGAATTTCCGTTCAATGAGCAGTTCTTC
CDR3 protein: CASSEFPFNEQFF

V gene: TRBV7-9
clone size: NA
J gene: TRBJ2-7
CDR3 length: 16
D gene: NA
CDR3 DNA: TGTGCCAGCAGCTTAGCCCGGGAGACACTACTCTACGAGCAGTACTTC
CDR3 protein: CASSLARETLLYEQYF

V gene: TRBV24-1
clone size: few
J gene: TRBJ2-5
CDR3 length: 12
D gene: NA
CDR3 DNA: TGTGCCACCAGTAGCGATACAGAGACCCAGTACTTC
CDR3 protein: CATSSDTETQYF